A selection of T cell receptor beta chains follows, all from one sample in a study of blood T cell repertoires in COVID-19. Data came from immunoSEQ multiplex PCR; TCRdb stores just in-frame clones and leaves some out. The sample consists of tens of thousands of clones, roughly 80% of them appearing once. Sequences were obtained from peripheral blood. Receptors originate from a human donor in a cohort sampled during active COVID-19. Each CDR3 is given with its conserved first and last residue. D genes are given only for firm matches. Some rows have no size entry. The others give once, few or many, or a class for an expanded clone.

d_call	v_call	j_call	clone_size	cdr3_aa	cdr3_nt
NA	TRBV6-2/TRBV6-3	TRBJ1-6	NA	CASSYRGSRSYNSPLHF	TGTGCCAGCAGTTACCGGGGGTCCAGGTCCTATAATTCACCCCTCCACTTT
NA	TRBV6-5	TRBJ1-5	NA	CASSYSGGSNQPQHF	TGTGCCAGCAGTTACTCGGGGGGTAGCAATCAGCCCCAGCATTTT
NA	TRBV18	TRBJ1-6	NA	CASSPQADRNSPLHF	TGTGCCAGCTCACCACAAGCGGACAGAAATTCACCCCTCCACTTT
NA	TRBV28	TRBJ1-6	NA	CASSLLQSSYNSPLHF	TGTGCCAGCAGTTTGCTACAGAGCTCCTATAATTCACCCCTCCACTTT
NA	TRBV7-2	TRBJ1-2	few	CASSEDRNYGYTF	TGTGCCAGCAGCGAAGACAGGAACTATGGCTACACCTTC
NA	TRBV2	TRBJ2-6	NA	CASSLGLQADGANVLTF	TGTGCCAGCAGCCTTGGCCTGCAGGCAGACGGGGCCAACGTCCTGACTTTC
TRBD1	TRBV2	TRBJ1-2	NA	CASSEGQGAQGYTF	TGTGCCAGCAGTGAAGGACAGGGGGCGCAGGGCTACACCTTC
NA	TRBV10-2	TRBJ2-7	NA	CASSPVVYEQYF	TGCGCCAGCAGCCCGGTCGTCTACGAGCAGTACTTC
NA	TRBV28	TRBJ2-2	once	CASSLGRSNTGELFF	TGTGCCAGCAGTTTGGGCAGGTCGAACACCGGGGAGCTGTTTTTT
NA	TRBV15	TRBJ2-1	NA	CATSRGTPTYNEQFF	TGTGCCACCAGCAGAGGGACTCCCACCTACAATGAGCAGTTCTTC
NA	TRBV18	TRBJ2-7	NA	CASSFVADSYEQYF	TGTGCCAGCTCATTCGTGGCGGACTCCTACGAGCAGTACTTC
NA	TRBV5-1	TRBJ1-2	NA	CASSLFQGYDGYTF	TGCGCCAGCAGCTTGTTTCAGGGCTACGACGGCTACACCTTC
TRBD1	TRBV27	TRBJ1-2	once	CASRSGTDYGYTF	TGTGCCAGCAGGTCCGGGACAGACTATGGCTACACCTTC
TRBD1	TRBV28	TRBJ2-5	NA	CASSSRQGGLYQETQYF	TGTGCCAGCAGTTCCCGACAGGGGGGTCTGTACCAAGAGACCCAGTACTTC
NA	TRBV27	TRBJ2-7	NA	CASRRRRFAEQYF	TGTGCCAGCAGGAGAAGGAGGTTCGCCGAGCAGTACTTC
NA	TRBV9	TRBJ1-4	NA	CASSAGWGTWGGEKLFF	TGTGCCAGCAGCGCAGGATGGGGGACCTGGGGAGGCGAAAAACTGTTTTTT
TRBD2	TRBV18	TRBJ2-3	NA	CASSPRLAGGSTDTQYF	TGTGCCAGCTCACCAAGACTAGCGGGGGGAAGCACAGATACGCAGTATTTT
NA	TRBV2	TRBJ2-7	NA	CASRPRQGGYEQYF	TGTGCCAGCAGGCCCCGACAGGGAGGTTACGAGCAGTACTTC
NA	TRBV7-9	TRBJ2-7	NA	CASSLEGGGRYEQYF	TGTGCCAGCAGCTTAGAGGGCGGGGGCCGCTACGAGCAGTACTTC
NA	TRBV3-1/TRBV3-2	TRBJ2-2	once	CASSRGAIQNTGELFF	TGTGCCAGCAGCCGTGGGGCTATACAGAACACCGGGGAGCTGTTTTTT
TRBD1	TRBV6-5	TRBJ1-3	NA	CASSLGGQSGNTIYF	TGTGCCAGCAGTCTAGGGGGACAGTCTGGAAACACCATATATTTT
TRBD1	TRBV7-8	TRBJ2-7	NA	CASSYSMTRDRGDEQYF	TGTGCCAGCAGCTATTCCATGACCCGGGACAGGGGCGACGAGCAGTACTTC
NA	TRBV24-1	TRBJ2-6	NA	CATSDLSGNSGANVLTF	TGTGCCACCAGTGATTTATCGGGTAACTCTGGGGCCAACGTCCTGACTTTC
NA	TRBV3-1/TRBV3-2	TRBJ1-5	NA	CASSQERGKNQPQHF	TGTGCCAGCAGCCAAGAGCGGGGAAAGAATCAGCCCCAGCATTTT
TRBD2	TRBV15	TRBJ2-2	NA	CATSRVLSGRGELFF	TGTGCCACCAGCAGAGTCCTGAGCGGGAGAGGGGAGCTGTTTTTT
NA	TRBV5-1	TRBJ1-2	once	CASSLVGYGYTF	TGCGCCAGCAGTCTCGTCGGCTATGGCTACACCTTC
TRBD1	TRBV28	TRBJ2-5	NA	CASSLMGTGQETQYF	TGTGCCAGCAGTTTAATGGGGACAGGCCAAGAGACCCAGTACTTC
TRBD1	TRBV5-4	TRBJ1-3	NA	CASSLQGARSSGNTIYF	TGTGCCAGCAGCTTACAGGGGGCGCGAAGCTCTGGAAACACCATATATTTT
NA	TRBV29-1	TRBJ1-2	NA	CSVGGSSGYTF	TGCAGCGTTGGAGGGAGTAGTGGCTACACCTTC
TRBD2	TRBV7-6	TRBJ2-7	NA	CASSLAGGVANYEQYF	TGTGCCAGCAGCTTAGCCGGGGGGGTGGCAAACTACGAGCAGTACTTC
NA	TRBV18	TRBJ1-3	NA	CASSPQPDTSGNTIYF	TGTGCCAGCTCACCCCAACCAGATACCTCTGGAAACACCATATATTTT
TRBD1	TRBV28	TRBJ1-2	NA	CASGTGDLYGYTF	TGTGCCAGCGGCACAGGGGACCTCTATGGCTACACCTTC
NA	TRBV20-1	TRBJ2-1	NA	CSASKSYRSYNEQFF	TGCAGTGCTAGTAAATCTTACAGGTCTTACAATGAGCAGTTCTTC
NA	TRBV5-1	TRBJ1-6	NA	CASSPGQRDSPLHF	TGCGCCAGCAGCCCCGGACAGAGAGATTCACCCCTCCACTTT
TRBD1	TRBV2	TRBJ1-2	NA	CASRGESRTGYYGYTF	TGTGCCAGCAGAGGCGAATCTAGGACAGGATACTATGGCTACACCTTC
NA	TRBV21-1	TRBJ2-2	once	CASAGVGTGELFF	TGTGCCAGCGCGGGGGTGGGCACCGGGGAGCTGTTTTTT
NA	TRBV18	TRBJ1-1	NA	CASSQQTGLSEAFF	TGTGCCAGCTCACAACAGACAGGTCTCTCTGAAGCTTTCTTT
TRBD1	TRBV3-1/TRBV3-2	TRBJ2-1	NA	CASSLRQGRPYNEQFF	TGTGCCAGCAGCCTAAGACAGGGTCGTCCCTACAATGAGCAGTTCTTC
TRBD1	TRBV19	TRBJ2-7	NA	CASRGTANSYEQYF	TGTGCCAGTAGAGGGACAGCGAACTCCTACGAGCAGTACTTC
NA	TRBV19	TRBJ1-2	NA	CASSIRLRAEGYTF	TGTGCCAGTAGTATAAGGTTGAGGGCCGAGGGCTACACCTTC
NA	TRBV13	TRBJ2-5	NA	CASSDRTVETQYF	TGTGCCAGCAGCGACAGGACAGTCGAGACCCAGTACTTC
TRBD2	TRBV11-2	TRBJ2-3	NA	CASSLNWVSSGGDTQYF	TGTGCCAGCAGCTTAAATTGGGTGTCTAGCGGAGGGGATACGCAGTATTTT
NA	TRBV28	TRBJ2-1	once	CASSPGRRGRYNEQFF	TGTGCCAGCAGTCCGGGACGGCGGGGTCGGTACAATGAGCAGTTCTTC
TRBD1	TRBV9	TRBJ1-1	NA	CASTRLDGTESNTEAFF	TGTGCCAGCACCAGATTAGACGGGACAGAATCGAACACTGAAGCTTTCTTT
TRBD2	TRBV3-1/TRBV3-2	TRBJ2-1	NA	CASSPPGGSYNEQFF	TGTGCCAGCAGCCCACCGGGGGGGTCGTACAATGAGCAGTTCTTC
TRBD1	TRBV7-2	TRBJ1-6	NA	CASTGQGNSPLHF	TGTGCCAGCACCGGACAGGGGAATTCACCCCTCCACTTT
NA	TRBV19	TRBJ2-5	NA	CASSDQLQETQYF	TGTGCCAGTAGTGATCAGTTACAAGAGACCCAGTACTTC
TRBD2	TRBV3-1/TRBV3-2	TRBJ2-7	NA	CASSQGTQGGSYEQYF	TGTGCCAGCAGCCAAGGAACGCAGGGAGGGTCCTACGAGCAGTACTTC
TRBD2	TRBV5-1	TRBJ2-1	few	CASSLGAGQQYNEQFF	TGCGCCAGCAGCTTGGGAGCGGGGCAACAATACAATGAGCAGTTCTTC
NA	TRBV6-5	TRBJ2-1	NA	CASSYSRAGANNEQFF	TGTGCCAGCAGTTACTCGAGGGCGGGGGCCAACAATGAGCAGTTCTTC
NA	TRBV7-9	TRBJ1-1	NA	CASSSGPGGVAFF	TGTGCCAGCAGCTCAGGGCCCGGAGGGGTGGCTTTCTTT
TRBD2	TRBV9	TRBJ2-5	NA	CASSVSPKRGGTQETQYF	TGTGCCAGCAGCGTATCCCCCAAGCGGGGGGGAACACAAGAGACCCAGTACTTC
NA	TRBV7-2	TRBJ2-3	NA	CASSLSAWVRGDTQYF	TGTGCCAGCAGCTTATCTGCTTGGGTAAGAGGGGATACGCAGTATTTT
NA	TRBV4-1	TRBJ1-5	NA	CASRTGDNQPQHF	TGCGCCAGCAGGACAGGTGACAATCAGCCCCAGCATTTT
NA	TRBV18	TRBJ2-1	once	CASSPLAGEGYNEQFF	TGTGCCAGCTCACCACTGGCAGGGGAGGGGTACAATGAGCAGTTCTTC
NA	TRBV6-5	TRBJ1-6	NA	CASSSRGLNSPLHF	TGTGCCAGCAGTTCCAGGGGACTAAATTCACCCCTCCACTTT
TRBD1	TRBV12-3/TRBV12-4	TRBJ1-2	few	CASSRGQVDGYTF	TGTGCCAGCAGTCGCGGACAGGTTGACGGCTACACCTTC
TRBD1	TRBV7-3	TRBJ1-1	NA	CASSLTQLRDSPTEAFF	TGTGCCAGCAGCTTAACCCAACTACGGGACAGCCCCACTGAAGCTTTCTTT